The rows below give T cell receptor beta chains drawn from one sample of a study of blood T cell repertoires in COVID-19. Sequenced by immunoSEQ multiplex PCR; TCRdb stores in-frame clones only, minus some. This table holds about 130,000 clones, 92% found once. Sequencing used peripheral blood. The receptors derive from a man aged 50-60 years with COVID-19, enrolled during active disease. Each CDR3 is given with its conserved first and last residue. Fields, in order: V gene, clone size, CDR3 protein. Clone size appears in some rows only: once, few, many, or a class for an expanded clone.

V: TRBV10-3
size: once
CDR3: CAISGRTGNNEQFF

V: TRBV2
size: -
CDR3: CASNPTGGNQPQHF

V: TRBV6-5
size: -
CDR3: CASRTGTGENQPQHF

V: TRBV7-9
size: -
CDR3: CASSLEAGGNEQFF

V: TRBV28
size: -
CDR3: CASSRGDRGKTEAFF

V: TRBV28
size: -
CDR3: CASSPGLATETQYF

V: TRBV5-1
size: -
CDR3: CASSQTGRELFF

V: TRBV5-1
size: once
CDR3: CASSIGTSGIADTQYF

V: TRBV6-1
size: -
CDR3: CASSDQPGQGTDTQYF

V: TRBV6-2/TRBV6-3
size: few
CDR3: CASSYRAASSYNEQFF

V: TRBV15
size: -
CDR3: CATSRVESYNEQFF

V: TRBV5-6
size: once
CDR3: CASSSPGPASTDTQYF

V: TRBV30
size: -
CDR3: CAWSVEVAGANVLTF

V: TRBV12-5
size: once
CDR3: CASGLAPDRIDTQYF

V: TRBV13
size: -
CDR3: CASSLWEGGGNQPQHF

V: TRBV7-9
size: -
CDR3: CASSPRLEFLTGELFF

V: TRBV2
size: -
CDR3: CASRIAGVEQFF

V: TRBV29-1
size: -
CDR3: CSVDGSPNTEAFF

V: TRBV2
size: -
CDR3: CASLGTSVDTQYF

V: TRBV27
size: -
CDR3: CASSPVQVSGANVLTF

V: TRBV3-1/TRBV3-2
size: -
CDR3: CASSQGLAPTTGELFF

V: TRBV18
size: -
CDR3: CASSPLGQGGDGYTF

V: TRBV27
size: -
CDR3: CASSPPSLYGYTF

V: TRBV19
size: -
CDR3: CASSGQNTGELFF

V: TRBV5-4
size: once
CDR3: CASSSGQGRTEAFF

V: TRBV28
size: -
CDR3: CASSEQGGSNEQFF

V: TRBV19
size: -
CDR3: CASSLTGFTGELFF

V: TRBV4-1
size: -
CDR3: CASSQELTGALGNEQFF

V: TRBV7-8
size: -
CDR3: CASSLSLEQFF

V: TRBV7-9
size: -
CDR3: CASSFHREGTGELFF

V: TRBV5-1
size: -
CDR3: CASSLDQGAKETQYF

V: TRBV28
size: once
CDR3: CASSKPGFEGIQYF

V: TRBV27
size: -
CDR3: CASSFVDRSYEQYF

V: TRBV28
size: once
CDR3: CASSLYGTGTQPQHF

V: TRBV5-1
size: -
CDR3: CASSFSRPYSYNEQFF

V: TRBV9
size: -
CDR3: CASSARLSTQYF

V: TRBV30
size: -
CDR3: CAWVPQTGGNTIYF

V: TRBV4-1
size: -
CDR3: CASSARRGQTQETQYF

V: TRBV30
size: -
CDR3: CAWTIVRGETQYF

V: TRBV6-5
size: -
CDR3: CASSFRQGLNYGYTF

V: TRBV5-5
size: -
CDR3: CASSSTWTAGNTIYF

V: TRBV9
size: -
CDR3: CASSSTQGPITDTQYF

V: TRBV6-1
size: -
CDR3: CASSDGIFYSSYNEQFF

V: TRBV7-9
size: -
CDR3: CASSPGTVNTEAFF

V: TRBV9
size: -
CDR3: CASSPPGGPVNEQFF

V: TRBV13
size: -
CDR3: CASSTRQAKAFSSYNEQFF

V: TRBV6-1
size: -
CDR3: CASSETANYGYTF

V: TRBV5-1
size: -
CDR3: CASSFTSVPEETQYF

V: TRBV5-6
size: -
CDR3: CASSFDRNTEAFF

V: TRBV21-1
size: -
CDR3: CASSITGHLDTGELFF

V: TRBV19
size: -
CDR3: CASSKQGLGRGLPDTQYF

V: TRBV19
size: once
CDR3: CASSIAQGAIQPQHF

V: TRBV30
size: -
CDR3: CAWRLAGAYNEQFF

V: TRBV5-5
size: -
CDR3: CASSEPGEQYF

V: TRBV13
size: -
CDR3: CASSLWQGAANTDTQYF

V: TRBV15
size: -
CDR3: CATSRDLEDTQYF

V: TRBV28
size: -
CDR3: CASSFVYEGNTEAFF

V: TRBV11-2
size: -
CDR3: CASRQISGRYPEQFF

V: TRBV11-3
size: -
CDR3: CASSPGWANTGELFF

V: TRBV7-8
size: -
CDR3: CASRGTGSNSPLHF